This entry lists 8 T cell receptor beta chains sequenced from one sample in a study of memory CD8 T cells in hepatitis C reinfection. Assay used: immunoSEQ multiplex PCR; TCRdb lists only in-frame clones, some missing. The sample has over 50,000 clones, just under 90% seen once. Time point specified: pre-reinfection, 55 to 20 weeks before reinfection detection. TCR sequencing was done directly ex vivo on sorted cells, without expansion in vitro. The sample taken for sequencing was naive CD8+ T cells sorted from blood. These receptor sequences come from a man aged 18 to 29 with hepatitis C virus infection.

The chain links TRBV19 to TRBJ1-1, with TRBD1 identical over 8 bases. This CDR3 spans 13 amino acids. The junction had 10 bases not matched to a gene; V was cut back by 9 bases and J by 7 bases. The germline CDR1 and CDR2 sequences are LNHDA and SQIVND (reference sequence). Written as DNA, the CDR3 is TGTGCCAGCCTTGGACAGGGAGGAGTTGAAGCTTTCTTT. This codes for CASLGQGGVEAFF.

This clone was counted a single time. CDR3 bases: TGCGCCAGCAGCCAAGATCCCAATTACGGGAGCCTATCCTACGAGCAGTACTTC. Protein: CASSQDPNYGSLSYEQYF. The rearrangement joins TRBV4-1 to TRBJ2-7; possibly TRBD2 for D (6 bases). Germline V gives CDR1 MGHRA, CDR2 YSYEKL. V gave up 0 bases and J gave up 1 base, with 19 bases separating them. The CDR3 runs to 18 residues.

CDR3 protein: CASSLGAGPYEQYV. The CDR3 nucleotides are TGTGCCAGCAGCTTGGGCGCAGGGCCCTACGAGCAGTACGTC. The chain carries TRBV11-2 and TRBJ2-7, with D possibly being TRBD1 (5 bases). This CDR3 contains 14 residues. Germline V gene data show CDR1 as SGHAT and CDR2 as FQNNGV. V was trimmed by 3 bases and J by 2 bases, leaving 11 bases between them.

This clone was seen just once. The chain couples TRBV4-1 to TRBJ2-5; 8 positions agree with TRBD2. There are 16 residues in the CDR3. The trim removed 4 bases at V and 2 bases at J, leaving 9 bases unmatched. CDR1 is MGHRA and CDR2 is YSYEKL in the germline V gene. CDR3 protein: CASSPLGGVDQETQYF. The CDR3 DNA reads as TGCGCCAGCAGCCCCCTCGGGGGGGTGGATCAAGAGACCCAGTACTTC.

In regard to this clone: The sample has other DNA sequences that encode this CDR3 too. This CDR3 reads CSVPRGMNTEAFF. CDR3 DNA sequence: TGCAGCGTCCCCAGGGGAATGAACACTGAAGCTTTCTTT. The chain has TRBV29-1 and TRBJ1-1; D may be TRBD1 (6 bases). Germline CDR1 SQVTM, CDR2 ANQGSEA. The CDR3 is 13 residues long. With 6 bases removed from V and 0 bases from J, the gap between germline ends came to 11 bases.

The chain carries TRBV7-9 and TRBJ2-1, with TRBD2 as a possible D gene (6 bases). Germline-derived CDR1 and CDR2 are SEHNR and FQNEAQ (reference sequence). CDR3 length: 15 residues. V was trimmed by 6 bases and J by 4 bases, leaving 16 bases between them. The CDR3: CASSRESLSYNEQFF. CDR3 in DNA: TGTGCCAGCAGTCGGGAGAGTTTATCTTACAATGAGCAGTTCTTC.

This clone was picked up a small number of times. The chain links TRBV6-1 to TRBJ1-1; D gene uncertain. The CDR3 runs to 14 residues. Looked up from germline, CDR1 is MNHNS and CDR2 is SASEGT. V was shortened by 2 bases and J by 5 bases, with 12 bases between the two germline ends. The CDR3 here is CASSEIGLRTEAFF. CDR3 DNA sequence: TGTGCCAGCAGTGAAATCGGGTTGAGGACTGAAGCTTTCTTT.

The genes are TRBV7-9 and TRBJ2-1; TRBD1 matches 7 bases. Germline assignment: CDR1 SEHNR and CDR2 FQNEAQ (reference sequence). The junction had 5 bases not matched to a gene; V was cut back by 0 bases and J by 3 bases. The CDR3 length is 16 residues. CDR3 sequence: CASSLALTGNYNEQFF. CDR3 DNA: TGTGCCAGCAGCTTAGCGCTGACAGGGAACTACAATGAGCAGTTCTTC.